Below, 14 T cell receptor beta chains from the same sample are listed, as sequenced in a study of T cells after yellow fever vaccination. TCRdb redid the calling of the 5' RACE reads with MiXCR, one entry per CDR3 protein. The sample consists of 500,000 to 550,000 distinct CDR3 sequences, 20% to 25% of them appearing once. This material consisted of PBMCs, taken roughly 20 days after the first yellow fever vaccination. The receptors here all came from a man aged 18 to 30 who received the YFV17D yellow fever vaccine.

The rearrangement uses TRBV6-5 and TRBJ2-1; tentative D call: TRBD1 (6 bases). Germline values: CDR1 MNHEY, CDR2 SVGAGI. V lost 2 bases and J lost 7, with 21 bases in between. This CDR3 contains 17 residues. The CDR3 sequence: CASSYVLGAGANNEQFF. In DNA, the CDR3 is TGTGCCAGCAGTTACGTTTTGGGGGCAGGGGCCAATAATGAGCAGTTCTTC.

The sample holds a few counts of this clonotype. CDR3 sequence reads: CAIGGGILTDTQYF. The CDR3 DNA is TGTGCCATCGGAGGGGGGATTCTCACAGATACGCAGTATTTT. V is TRBV10-3 and J is TRBJ2-3; perhaps D is TRBD1 or TRBD2 (6 bases each). CDR1 and CDR2 from the germline V gene are ENHRY and SYGVKD. Deletions cut 8 bases from V and 2 bases from J, with 14 bases between. The CDR3 sequence is 14 residues long.

V usage is TRBV7-2 and J usage is TRBJ2-3, with a weak D call TRBD2 (6 bases). Between the trimmed V and J ends, which lost 5 bases and 2 bases, there was a span of 8 bases. The CDR3 is 13 residues long. In germline, CDR1 is SGHTA, CDR2 FQGNSA. The CDR3 region has the DNA TGTGCCAGCAGCACGGACTACACAGATACGCAGTATTTT. This encodes CASSTDYTDTQYF.

V and J are TRBV5-6 and TRBJ1-2, with TRBD1 matching over 10 bases. Germline CDR1 is SGHDT and CDR2 is YYEEEE. Losses at the gene ends were 4 bases for V and 6 bases for J; bases not matched to a gene: 6. The CDR3 runs 14 residues. CDR3 loop: CASSGDRGRDGYTF. The DNA of the CDR3 is TGTGCCAGCAGCGGAGACAGGGGGCGTGATGGCTACACCTTC.

This clonotype occurred a few times. The chain uses TRBV6-1 and TRBJ1-4; TRBD1 aligns across 7 bases. The V gene's germline CDR1 is MNHNS and CDR2 SASEGT. This CDR3 region has 15 residues. V trimming: 3 bases; J trimming: 7 bases; junction bases outside the gene matches: 8. The CDR3 reads CASSDRGSGIEKLFF. CDR3 nucleotide sequence: TGTGCCAGCAGTGACAGGGGGTCGGGTATTGAAAAACTGTTTTTT.

V gene TRBV4-2 combines with J gene TRBJ2-2, with D possibly TRBD1 on 5 matching bases. There are 16 residues in the CDR3. V dropped 5 bases and J dropped 3 bases, with 16 bases sitting between them. Germline V CDR1 and CDR2: LGHNA, YNFKEQ. The CDR3 loop reads CASSDPRAADTGELFF. The CDR3 DNA follows: TGTGCCAGCAGCGACCCCAGGGCGGCGGACACCGGGGAGCTGTTTTTT.

This clonotype was detected ten times or more. One end of the junction is discordant with germline, which a read error may explain. This chain joins TRBV12-3 or TRBV12-4 and TRBJ1-1; 8 nucleotides align to TRBD1. The CDR3 length is 13 residues. Here the CDR3 reads CASSRTGYTEAFF. DNA of the CDR3: TGCGCCAGCAGCCGGACAGGGTACACTGAAGCTTTCTTT.

This clonotype has more than one count but fewer than ten. The chain carries TRBV7-2 and TRBJ2-7; 8 bases are shared with TRBD2. The CDR3 totals 17 residues. Unmatched junction bases numbered 7, after V lost 0 bases and J lost 0 bases. The germline V gene has CDR1 SGHTA and CDR2 FQGNSA. The CDR3 DNA is TGTGCCAGCAGCTTAGCGCTGACAGCGGGGGACTCCTACGAGCAGTACTTC. Residues: CASSLALTAGDSYEQYF.

The V gene is TRBV4-1, the J gene TRBJ2-7; D call uncertain. Germline lookup yields CDR1 MGHRA and CDR2 YSYEKL. Trimming pared 4 bases from V and 5 bases from J, leaving 12 bases between. This CDR3 has 13 residues. Here the CDR3 reads CASSLSSRDEQYV. The CDR3 coding sequence is TGCGCCAGCAGCCTTTCATCACGCGACGAGCAGTACGTC.

The V call is TRBV10-3, the J call TRBJ1-4, with a possible D match to TRBD1 (5 bases). CDR3 length: 14 residues. Germline V gene data show CDR1 as ENHRY and CDR2 as SYGVKD. V was pared by 3 bases and J by 7 bases, with 12 bases between. The CDR3 sequence is CAISDRRGTEKLFF. CDR3 nucleotide sequence: TGTGCCATCAGTGATAGGAGGGGCACTGAAAAACTGTTTTTT.

The chain couples TRBV20-1 to TRBJ1-5, with TRBD1 matching over 7 bases. This CDR3 has 12 amino acids. Germline-derived CDR1 and CDR2 are DFQATT and SNEGSKA (reference sequence). J was trimmed by 7 bases and V by 3 bases; bases with no gene match: 3. Written as DNA, the CDR3 is TGCAGTGCTAGCCACAGGGGACAGCCCCAGCATTTT. It yields the protein CSASHRGQPQHF.

This clonotype was picked up a small number of times. J is TRBJ2-1 and V is TRBV6-4; D is uncertain. CDR3 size: 12 residues. Trimming took 0 bases from V and 9 from J, leaving 6 bases between them. Germline V CDR1 and CDR2: MRHNA, SNTAGT. CDR3 coding DNA: TGTGCCAGCAGTGACTCGATAGGTGAGCAGTTCTTC. As protein: CASSDSIGEQFF.

The J gene is TRBJ2-3, the V gene TRBV20-1; D unclear. CDR3 length: 13 amino acids. Trimming shortened V by 0 bases and J by 3 bases, and 7 bases separated the two germline ends. Per the germline V gene, CDR1 is DFQATT and CDR2 is SNEGSKA (reference sequence). The CDR3 here is CSAREKRTDTQYF. The DNA for the CDR3 is TGCAGTGCTAGAGAAAAGAGAACAGATACGCAGTATTTT.

The chain carries TRBV4-1 and TRBJ2-3; no clear D. In germline, CDR1 is MGHRA, CDR2 YSYEKL. CDR3 length: 15 residues. V shed 2 bases and J shed 0 bases, with 9 bases lying between them. This CDR3 is CASSQLLPSTDTQYF. CDR3 sequence (DNA): TGCGCCAGCAGCCAACTCTTACCTAGCACAGATACGCAGTATTTT.